These 31 T cell receptor beta chains share one sample of origin, sequenced in a study of shared clonotypes between healthy human individuals. Clones were sequenced by immunoSEQ multiplex PCR, and TCRdb holds only the in-frame ones, with some missing. The sample yields about 2.3 million clones, 85% to 95% seen once. Sequencing input: naive CD4+ T cells from PBMCs. As to subset: CD45RA+ positively selected. These TCRs come from a man younger than 35 in good health. Some clones in this sample may be carry-over from other donors' samples.

The genes are TRBV30 and TRBJ1-1; D ambiguous. CDR1 GTSNPN and CDR2 SVGIG come from the germline V gene (reference sequence). The CDR3 contains 12 residues. V was trimmed by 6 bases and J by 3 bases, leaving 11 bases between them. The CDR3 bases are TGTGCCTGTTCCCCGGACGACACTGAAGCTTTCTTT. Encoded protein: CACSPDDTEAFF.

The gene calls are TRBV7-2 and TRBJ2-1; 10 positions agree with TRBD1. Germline values: CDR1 SGHTA, CDR2 FQGNSA. Trimming took 4 bases from V and 7 from J; bases not matched to a gene: 10. This CDR3 contains 16 residues. CDR3 DNA: TGTGCCAGCAGCTCAAGACCGGGACAGGGGCGAAATGAGCAGTTCTTC. Protein product: CASSSRPGQGRNEQFF.

This rearrangement joins TRBV27 to TRBJ1-2; 7 bases line up with TRBD1. The CDR3 runs to 16 residues. Germline V gives CDR1 MNHEY, CDR2 SMNVEV (reference sequence). J lost 7 bases, V lost 5 bases, and 16 bases had no gene match. CDR3 coding DNA: TGTGCCAGCAGTACAACCCGACAGGGTTGGGGGACTGGCTACACCTTC. Protein product: CASSTTRQGWGTGYTF.

The chain joins TRBV18 to TRBJ2-2; 8 bases line up with TRBD1. Looked up from germline, CDR1 is KGHSH and CDR2 is LQKENI. This CDR3 comprises 16 residues. V gave up 3 bases and J gave up 4 bases; unmatched junction bases: 7. The CDR3 DNA reads as TGTGCCAGCTCACCTCGGACAGGGTCGTTCACCGGGGAGCTGTTTTTT. Its translation: CASSPRTGSFTGELFF. Variable domain in full (rest from reference TRBV18 and TRBJ2-2): NAGVMQNPRHLVRRRGQEARLRCSPMKGHSHVYWYRQLPEEGLKFMVYLQKENIIDESGMPKERFSAEFPKEGPSILRIQQVVRGDSAAYFCASSPRTGSFTGELFFGEGSRLTVL.

The genes are TRBV6-6 and TRBJ2-2; no reliable D call. From germline, CDR1 is MNHNY and CDR2 SVGAGI (reference sequence). V lost 0 bases to trimming and J lost 5 bases, with 13 bases between them. CDR3 length equals 16 residues. The CDR3, as DNA: TGTGCCAGCAGTTACTCGATTCTCACGGAGACCGGGGAGCTGTTTTTT. It specifies CASSYSILTETGELFF.

The J gene is TRBJ1-2, the V gene TRBV14; maybe TRBD1 (6 bases). The CDR3 has 13 residues. V dropped 4 bases and J dropped 5 bases, with 11 bases sitting between them. Germline V gives CDR1 SGHDN, CDR2 FVKESK. CDR3 protein: CASSPSTGYGYTF. In DNA, the CDR3 is TGTGCCAGCAGCCCAAGTACAGGGTATGGCTACACCTTC.

The chain couples TRBV5-1 to TRBJ1-4; possible D gene TRBD1, 5 bases. Germline CDR1 SGHRS, CDR2 YFSETQ. The ends were cut back, 4 bases at V and 4 bases at J, with 11 bases in the middle. The CDR3 length is 14 residues. The CDR3 reads CASSRDGDNEKLFF. In nucleotides, the CDR3 is TGCGCCAGCAGCCGGGACGGAGATAATGAAAAACTGTTTTTT.

This clone was observed a single time. The chain links TRBV18 to TRBJ2-7, with D perhaps assigned TRBD1 or TRBD2 (6 bases each). Between the trimmed V and J ends, which lost 0 bases and 6 bases, there was a span of 12 bases. The germline CDR1 and CDR2 sequences are KGHSH and LQKENI. CDR3 length: 14 amino acids. CDR3 sequence: CASSPPGGALEQYF. In DNA, the CDR3 is TGTGCCAGCTCACCACCGGGGGGCGCGCTCGAGCAGTACTTC.

The chain joins TRBV5-1 to TRBJ2-3; the D gene is possibly TRBD2 (5 bases). Germline V gene lookup returns CDR1 SGHRS and CDR2 YFSETQ. This CDR3 spans 13 amino acids. Trimming took 5 bases from V and 4 from J, leaving 11 bases between them. The CDR3 nucleotides are TGCGCCAGCAGTGTGAGGGCCGCAGATACGCAGTATTTT. This gives the protein CASSVRAADTQYF.

This clone was observed once. This chain joins TRBV7-9 and TRBJ2-7; TRBD2 matches at 10 bases. After removal of 3 bases from V and 7 bases from J, the junction contained 12 bases not matched to a gene. This CDR3 contains 16 residues. CDR1 and CDR2 from the germline V gene are SEHNR and FQNEAQ (reference sequence). CDR3 in amino acids: CASSFLAGELAGEQYF. The CDR3 DNA is TGTGCCAGCAGCTTTCTAGCGGGAGAACTGGCGGGGGAGCAGTACTTC.

This clone was detected a few times. Other DNA sequences in this sample translate to the same CDR3. The chain links TRBV5-1 to TRBJ1-5; D not certain. Germline V gives CDR1 SGHRS, CDR2 YFSETQ. V lost 0 bases, J lost 2 bases, and 6 bases lay in between. The CDR3 length is 14 residues. The CDR3 reads CASSLGVGNQPQHF. In nucleotides, the CDR3 is TGCGCCAGCAGCTTGGGAGTGGGCAATCAGCCCCAGCATTTT.

The chain carries TRBV28 and TRBJ2-1; the D gene is possibly TRBD2 (6 bases). The germline gives CDR1 MDHEN, CDR2 SYDVKM. This CDR3 has 11 amino acids. With 9 bases removed from V and 16 bases from J, the gap between germline ends came to 19 bases. The CDR3 DNA sequence: TGTGCCAGTCACACCCCGGAGGGTAGTTTCTTC. Translation gives CASHTPEGSFF.

The chain employs TRBV28 and TRBJ2-2; D unresolved. The CDR3 spans 16 residues. CDR1 is MDHEN, CDR2 SYDVKM, per germline. The V end was cut by 6 bases, the J end by 8 bases, with 22 bases between. The CDR3 region has the DNA TGTGCCAGCAGCCACCGCCTCGGGCTAGTCCCAGGGGAGCTGTTTTTT. It is translated as CASSHRLGLVPGELFF.

The rearrangement joins TRBV7-2 to TRBJ1-1; D ambiguous. Trimming cost V 5 bases and J 0 bases, with 16 bases left between them. This CDR3 is 16 amino acids long. In germline, CDR1 is SGHTA, CDR2 FQGNSA. The CDR3 sequence is CASSPRLFILNTEAFF. The CDR3 nucleotides are TGTGCCAGCAGCCCCCGCTTGTTCATCTTGAACACTGAAGCTTTCTTT.

The chain has TRBV6-5 and TRBJ2-7; no clear D. With 2 bases removed from V and 6 bases from J, the gap between germline ends came to 14 bases. This CDR3 contains 14 residues. Germline CDR1 is MNHEY and CDR2 is SVGAGI. This CDR3 reads CASSYPVPGGEQYF. Written as DNA, the CDR3 is TGTGCCAGCAGTTACCCAGTTCCTGGCGGCGAGCAGTACTTC.

The V gene is TRBV5-1, the J gene TRBJ2-1; no clear D gene. CDR1 SGHRS and CDR2 YFSETQ come from the germline V gene. The CDR3 has 15 amino acids. V lost 0 bases and J lost 7, with 14 bases in between. The CDR3 sequence: CASSLGGGEGNEQFF. The CDR3, as DNA: TGCGCCAGCAGCTTGGGAGGCGGAGAAGGAAATGAGCAGTTCTTC. The full variable domain, its missing parts supplied by reference TRBV5-1 and TRBJ2-1, is KAGVTQTPRYLIKTRGQQVTLSCSPISGHRSVSWYQQTPGQGLQFLFEYFSETQRNKGNFPGRFSGRQFSNSRSEMNVSTLELGDSALYLCASSLGGGEGNEQFFGPGTRLTVL.

The V call is TRBV7-3, the J call TRBJ2-1; 10 nucleotides align to TRBD2. The CDR3 sequence is 16 residues long. J gave up 7 bases and V 5 bases, and 11 bases lay outside the gene matches. Germline values: CDR1 SGHTA, CDR2 FQGTGA. CDR3 in amino acids: CASSRHLAGVANEQFF. Written as DNA, the CDR3 is TGTGCCAGCAGCAGACACCTAGCGGGAGTAGCAAATGAGCAGTTCTTC.

The chain's CDR3 is CASSVGSGSTEAFF. Here the CDR3 DNA reads TGTGCCAGCAGCGTAGGGTCTGGGAGCACTGAAGCTTTCTTT. This sequence joins TRBV9 and TRBJ1-1; no reliable D call. In germline, CDR1 is SGDLS, CDR2 YYNGEE. The CDR3 sequence is 14 residues long. The V and J ends lost 0 bases and 4 bases respectively, with 10 bases between them. The full variable domain, its missing parts supplied by reference TRBV9 and TRBJ1-1, is DSGVTQTPKHLITATGQRVTLRCSPRSGDLSVYWYQQSLDQGLQFLIQYYNGEERAKGNILERFSAQQFPDLHSELNLSSLELGDSALYFCASSVGSGSTEAFFGQGTRLTVV.

This chain uses TRBV27 with TRBJ1-5, with 7 bases matching TRBD1. The CDR3 consists of 13 residues. In germline, CDR1 is MNHEY, CDR2 SMNVEV (reference sequence). Germline trimming cut 7 bases from V and 3 bases from J; bases unmatched to any gene: 3. The DNA of the CDR3 is TGTGCCAGCACAACAGGGGTCAATCAGCCCCAGCATTTT. This translates into CASTTGVNQPQHF.

The chain combines TRBV18 with TRBJ2-7, with D tentatively TRBD1 (6 bases). Trimming cost V 2 bases and J 3 bases, with 14 bases left between them. Germline V lookup: CDR1 KGHSH, CDR2 LQKENI. This CDR3 contains 15 residues. The CDR3 here is CASSPKQGFGYEQYF. In DNA form, the CDR3 reads TGTGCCAGCTCACCAAAACAGGGTTTTGGCTACGAGCAGTACTTC.

V gene TRBV5-1 combines with J gene TRBJ2-7; the match to TRBD2 covers 10 bases. V dropped 0 bases and J dropped 4; count of bases not matched to a gene: 4. This CDR3 comprises 15 residues. Germline-derived CDR1 and CDR2 are SGHRS and YFSETQ. Written as DNA, the CDR3 is TGCGCCAGCAGCTTGGGGGGGACTAGCGATTACGAGCAGTACTTC. Translating it yields CASSLGGTSDYEQYF.

The chain uses TRBV9 and TRBJ2-1; the D is unclear. V lost 1 base and J 4 bases, leaving 12 bases between the germline ends. Per germline, CDR1 SGDLS and CDR2 YYNGEE. This CDR3 spans 15 amino acids. In DNA form, the CDR3 reads TGTGCCAGCAGCGTACTTCCTAGGCCTTACAATGAGCAGTTCTTC. Encoded protein: CASSVLPRPYNEQFF. Complete variable domain (other parts from reference TRBV9 and TRBJ2-1): DSGVTQTPKHLITATGQRVTLRCSPRSGDLSVYWYQQSLDQGLQFLIQYYNGEERAKGNILERFSAQQFPDLHSELNLSSLELGDSALYFCASSVLPRPYNEQFFGPGTRLTVL.

The V and J genes are TRBV28 and TRBJ2-1; the D gene is possibly TRBD2 (6 bases). The ends were cut back, 3 bases at V and 0 bases at J, with 18 bases in the middle. CDR1 MDHEN and CDR2 SYDVKM come from the germline V gene. This CDR3 has 18 amino acids. The CDR3 DNA follows: TGTGCCAGCAGTTTGTATGGATTCTTGGAGGGCTCCTACAATGAGCAGTTCTTC. Protein: CASSLYGFLEGSYNEQFF.

The chain recombines TRBV27 with TRBJ1-1; 8 nucleotides agree with TRBD1. The CDR3 totals 14 residues. Trimming took 7 bases from V and 4 from J; bases not matched to a gene: 8. Germline V gene lookup returns CDR1 MNHEY and CDR2 SMNVEV (reference sequence). The CDR3 coding sequence is TGTGCCAGCACTGTCTCAGGGGGCGTCACTGAAGCTTTCTTT. Its protein is CASTVSGGVTEAFF.

With respect to this clone: Distinct nucleotide sequences in the sample also encode this CDR3. This sequence joins TRBV6-5 and TRBJ2-1; 9 bases are a match to TRBD2. The CDR3 runs to 15 residues. The V gene's germline CDR1 is MNHEY and CDR2 SVGAGI. Trimming at V came to 4 bases and at J to 0 bases, leaving 1 base not matched to a gene. The CDR3 coding sequence is TGTGCCAGCAGTTTTAGCGGGAGCTCCTACAATGAGCAGTTCTTC. Translating gives CASSFSGSSYNEQFF.

This chain uses TRBV28 with TRBJ2-3; 7 bases are shared with TRBD2. CDR3 length equals 18 residues. In germline, CDR1 is MDHEN, CDR2 SYDVKM. Losses at the gene ends were 4 bases for V and 0 bases for J; bases not matched to a gene: 13. CDR3 in DNA: TGTGCCAGCAGTTCATTATACCCGACTAGCTCAAGCACAGATACGCAGTATTTT. This sequence encodes CASSSLYPTSSSTDTQYF.

The chain carries TRBV7-3 and TRBJ2-1, with a tentative D call TRBD2 (5 bases). CDR1 and CDR2 from the germline V gene are SGHTA and FQGTGA. With 2 bases removed from V and 5 bases from J, the gap between germline ends came to 16 bases. The CDR3 sequence is 16 residues long. CDR3 coding DNA: TGTGCCAGCAGCTTAGGCGGGTGGTACCGGGACAATGAGCAGTTCTTC. It translates to CASSLGGWYRDNEQFF.

The chain carries TRBV21-1 and TRBJ1-5. TRBV21-1 represents a pseudogene. The CDR3 has 15 residues. The CDR3 DNA is TGTGCCAGCAGTGAGAGTGGCGAAAGCAATCAGCCCCAGCATTTT. Residues: CASSESGESNQPQHF.

The chain employs TRBV30 and TRBJ2-1, with D possibly TRBD2 on 5 matching bases. The CDR3 contains 13 residues. In germline, CDR1 is GTSNPN, CDR2 SVGIG (reference sequence). The V gene lost 3 bases and the J gene lost 9 bases, with 15 bases spanning the gap. The CDR3 sequence: CAWSGRVGGEQFF. The CDR3 DNA is TGTGCCTGGAGCGGGCGGGTCGGCGGTGAGCAGTTCTTC.

A few counts support this clone. The V and J genes are TRBV30 and TRBJ1-2; D unresolved. The germline V and J ends were trimmed by 0 bases and 4 bases, with 9 bases remaining between them. Germline CDR1 GTSNPN, CDR2 SVGIG (reference sequence). The CDR3 consists of 13 residues. The CDR3 protein is CAWSVHSSYGYTF. CDR3 sequence (DNA): TGTGCCTGGAGTGTACACTCATCCTATGGCTACACCTTC.

This clone appeared a single time. The rearrangement links TRBV7-2 to TRBJ2-7, with D unresolved. Germline V CDR1 and CDR2: SGHTA, FQGNSA. The CDR3 is 12 amino acids. V gave up 2 bases and J gave up 6 bases, with 8 bases separating them. CDR3 amino acids: CASSLIMSEQYF. The CDR3 nucleotides read TGTGCCAGCAGCTTAATTATGAGCGAGCAGTACTTC.